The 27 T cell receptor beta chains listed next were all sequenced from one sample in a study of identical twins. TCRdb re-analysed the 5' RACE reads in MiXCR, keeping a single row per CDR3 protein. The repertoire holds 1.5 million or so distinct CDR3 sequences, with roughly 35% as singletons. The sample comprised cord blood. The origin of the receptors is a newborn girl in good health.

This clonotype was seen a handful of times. The CDR3 DNA follows: TGTGCCAGCAGCTTAGCGACAGGGGGCTTCACAGATACGCAGTATTTT. Protein product: CASSLATGGFTDTQYF. The rearrangement uses TRBV11-2 and TRBJ2-3, with 10 bases aligning to TRBD1. Germline trimming cut 1 base from V and 2 bases from J; bases unmatched to any gene: 3. Germline V lookup: CDR1 SGHAT, CDR2 FQNNGV. This CDR3 contains 16 residues.

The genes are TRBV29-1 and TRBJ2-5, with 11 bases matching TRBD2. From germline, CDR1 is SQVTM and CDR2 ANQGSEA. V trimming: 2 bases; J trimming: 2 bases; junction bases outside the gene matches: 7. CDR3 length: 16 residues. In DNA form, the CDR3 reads TGCAGCGTTGAACGGCTAGCGGGGGGCACTCAAGAGACCCAGTACTTC. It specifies CSVERLAGGTQETQYF.

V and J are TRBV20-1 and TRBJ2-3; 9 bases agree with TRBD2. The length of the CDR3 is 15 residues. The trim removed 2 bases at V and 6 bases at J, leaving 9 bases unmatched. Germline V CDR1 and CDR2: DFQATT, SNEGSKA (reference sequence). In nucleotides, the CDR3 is TGCAGTGCTAGAATACTAGCGGGTCACTCCGATACGCAGTATTTT. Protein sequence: CSARILAGHSDTQYF.

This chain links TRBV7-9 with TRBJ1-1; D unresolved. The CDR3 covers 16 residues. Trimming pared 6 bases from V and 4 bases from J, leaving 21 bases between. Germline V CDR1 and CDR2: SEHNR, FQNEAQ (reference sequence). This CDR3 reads CASRIPEKGPPTEAFF. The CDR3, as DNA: TGTGCCAGCAGGATTCCCGAGAAAGGGCCCCCCACTGAAGCTTTCTTT.

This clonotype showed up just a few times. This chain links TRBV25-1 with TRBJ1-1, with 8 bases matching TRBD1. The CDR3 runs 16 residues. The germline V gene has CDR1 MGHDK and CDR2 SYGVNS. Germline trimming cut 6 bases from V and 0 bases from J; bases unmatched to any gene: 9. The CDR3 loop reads CASSDRQGNMNTEAFF. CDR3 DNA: TGTGCCAGCAGCGACAGACAGGGGAACATGAACACTGAAGCTTTCTTT.

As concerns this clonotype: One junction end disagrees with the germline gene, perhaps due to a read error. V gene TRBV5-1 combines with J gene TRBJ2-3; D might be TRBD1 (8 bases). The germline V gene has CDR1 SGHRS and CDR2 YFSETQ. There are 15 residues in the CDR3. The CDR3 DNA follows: TGCGCCAGCAGCCTAAGGACAGGGAGGGGAGATGCGCAGTATTTT. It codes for CASSLRTGRGDAQYF.

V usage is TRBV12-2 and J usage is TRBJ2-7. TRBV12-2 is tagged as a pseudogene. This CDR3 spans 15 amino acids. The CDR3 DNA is TGTGCAAGTCTCTACGCACTAGCGGGATCCTACGAGCAGTACTTC. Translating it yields CASLYALAGSYEQYF.

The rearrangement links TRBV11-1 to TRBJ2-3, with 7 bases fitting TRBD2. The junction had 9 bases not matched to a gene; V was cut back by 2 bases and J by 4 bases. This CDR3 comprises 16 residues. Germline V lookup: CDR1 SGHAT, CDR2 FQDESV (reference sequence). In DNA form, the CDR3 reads TGTGCCAGCAGCTTATACTATGGGAGGGGACCAGATACGCAGTATTTT. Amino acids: CASSLYYGRGPDTQYF.

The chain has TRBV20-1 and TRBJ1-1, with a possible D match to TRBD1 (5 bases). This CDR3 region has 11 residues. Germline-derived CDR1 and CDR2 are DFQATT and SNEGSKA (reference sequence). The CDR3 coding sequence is TGCAGCCGCAGGGTGAACACTGAAGCTTTCTTT. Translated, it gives CSRRVNTEAFF.

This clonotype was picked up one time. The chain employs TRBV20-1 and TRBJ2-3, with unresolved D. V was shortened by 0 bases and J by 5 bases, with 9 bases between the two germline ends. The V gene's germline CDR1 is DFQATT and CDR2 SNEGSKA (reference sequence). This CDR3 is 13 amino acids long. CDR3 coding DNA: TGCAGTGCTAGAGAACCGGGCAGAGATACGCAGTATTTT. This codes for CSAREPGRDTQYF.

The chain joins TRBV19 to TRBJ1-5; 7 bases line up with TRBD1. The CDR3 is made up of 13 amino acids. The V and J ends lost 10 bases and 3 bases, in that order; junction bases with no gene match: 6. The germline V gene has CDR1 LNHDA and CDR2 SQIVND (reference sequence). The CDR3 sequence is CATSDRSNQPQHF. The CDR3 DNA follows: TGTGCCACTTCGGACAGGTCCAATCAGCCCCAGCATTTT.

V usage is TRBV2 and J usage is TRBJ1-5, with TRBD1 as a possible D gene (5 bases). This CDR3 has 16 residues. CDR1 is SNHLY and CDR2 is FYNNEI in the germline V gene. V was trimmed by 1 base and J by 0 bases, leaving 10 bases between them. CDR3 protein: CASSEVGRYSNQPQHF. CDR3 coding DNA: TGTGCCAGCAGTGAAGTGGGACGGTATAGCAATCAGCCCCAGCATTTT.

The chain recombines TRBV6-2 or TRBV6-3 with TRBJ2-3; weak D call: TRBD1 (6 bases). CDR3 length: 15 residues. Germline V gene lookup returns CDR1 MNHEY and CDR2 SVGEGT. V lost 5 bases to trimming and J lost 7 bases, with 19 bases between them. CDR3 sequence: CASSGRGGSLNTQYF. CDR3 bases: TGTGCCAGCAGTGGCCGAGGGGGATCACTAAATACGCAGTATTTT.

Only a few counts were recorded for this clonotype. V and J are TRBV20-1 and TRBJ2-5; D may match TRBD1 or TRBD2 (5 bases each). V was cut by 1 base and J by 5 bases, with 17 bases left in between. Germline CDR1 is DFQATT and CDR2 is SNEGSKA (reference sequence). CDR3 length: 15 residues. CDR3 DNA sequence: TGCAGTGCTAGAGCCGGGACGATAGTATGGGAGACCCAGTACTTC. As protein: CSARAGTIVWETQYF.

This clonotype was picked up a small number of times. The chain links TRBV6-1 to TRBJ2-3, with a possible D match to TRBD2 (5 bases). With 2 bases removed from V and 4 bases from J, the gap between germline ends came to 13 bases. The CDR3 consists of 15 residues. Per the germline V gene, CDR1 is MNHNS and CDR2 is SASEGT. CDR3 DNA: TGTGCCAGCAGTGAATTCCTCGGCGGGCCAGATACGCAGTATTTT. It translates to CASSEFLGGPDTQYF.

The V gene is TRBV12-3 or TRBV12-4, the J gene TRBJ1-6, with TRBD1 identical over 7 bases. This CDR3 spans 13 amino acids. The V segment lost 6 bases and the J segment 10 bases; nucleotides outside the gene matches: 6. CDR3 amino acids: CASRYPGGSPLHF. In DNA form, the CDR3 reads TGTGCCAGCAGATATCCAGGGGGATCACCCCTCCACTTT.

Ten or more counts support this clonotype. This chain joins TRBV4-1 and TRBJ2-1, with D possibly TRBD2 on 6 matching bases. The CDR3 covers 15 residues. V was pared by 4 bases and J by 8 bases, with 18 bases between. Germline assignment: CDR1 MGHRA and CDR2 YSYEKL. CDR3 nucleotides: TGCGCCAGCAGCCCGTCTAGCGTCCTTAGGGATGAGCAGTTCTTC. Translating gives CASSPSSVLRDEQFF.

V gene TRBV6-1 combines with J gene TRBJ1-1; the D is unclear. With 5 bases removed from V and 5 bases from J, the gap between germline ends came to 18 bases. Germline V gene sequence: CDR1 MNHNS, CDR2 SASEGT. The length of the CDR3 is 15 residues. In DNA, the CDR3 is TGTGCCAGCAGTTCTCCCCGGGCCAGCGTTACTGAAGCTTTCTTT. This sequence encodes CASSSPRASVTEAFF.

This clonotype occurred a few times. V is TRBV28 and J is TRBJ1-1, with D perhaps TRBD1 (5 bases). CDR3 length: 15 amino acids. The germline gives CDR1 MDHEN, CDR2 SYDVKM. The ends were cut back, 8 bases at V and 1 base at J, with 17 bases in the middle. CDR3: CASCDPRGKNTEAFF. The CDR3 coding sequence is TGTGCCAGCTGTGACCCCCGGGGGAAGAACACTGAAGCTTTCTTT.

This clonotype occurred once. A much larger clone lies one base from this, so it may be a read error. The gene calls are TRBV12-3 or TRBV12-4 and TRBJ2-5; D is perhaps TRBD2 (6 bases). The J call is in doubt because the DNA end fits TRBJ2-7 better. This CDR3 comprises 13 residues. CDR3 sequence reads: CASSLFGTCEQYF. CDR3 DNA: TGTGCCAGCAGTTTATTCGGGACTTGCGAGCAGTACTTC.

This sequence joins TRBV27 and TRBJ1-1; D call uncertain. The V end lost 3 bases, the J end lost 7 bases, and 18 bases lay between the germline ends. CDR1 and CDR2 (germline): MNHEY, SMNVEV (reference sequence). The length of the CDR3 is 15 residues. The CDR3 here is CASSFLGSSSGEAFF. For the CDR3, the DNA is TGTGCCAGCAGTTTTCTGGGGTCCTCCAGCGGTGAAGCTTTCTTT.

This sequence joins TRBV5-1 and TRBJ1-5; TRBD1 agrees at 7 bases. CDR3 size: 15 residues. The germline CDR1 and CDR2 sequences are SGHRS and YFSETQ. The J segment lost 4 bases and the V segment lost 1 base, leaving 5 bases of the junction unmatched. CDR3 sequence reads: CASSLTGQENQPQHF. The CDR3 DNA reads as TGCGCCAGCAGCTTGACCGGACAGGAGAATCAGCCCCAGCATTTT.

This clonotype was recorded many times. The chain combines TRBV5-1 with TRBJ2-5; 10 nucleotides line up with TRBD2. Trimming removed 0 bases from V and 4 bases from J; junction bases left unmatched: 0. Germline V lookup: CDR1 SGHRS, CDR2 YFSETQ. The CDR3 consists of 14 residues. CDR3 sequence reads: CASSLGTSGETQYF. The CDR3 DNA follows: TGCGCCAGCAGCTTGGGGACTAGCGGAGAGACCCAGTACTTC.

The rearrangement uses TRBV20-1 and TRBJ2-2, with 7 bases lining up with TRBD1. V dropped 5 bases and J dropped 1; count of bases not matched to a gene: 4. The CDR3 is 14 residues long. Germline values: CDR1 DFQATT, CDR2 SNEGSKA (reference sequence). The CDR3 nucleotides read TGCAGTGCTCCCGGGACAGTGAACACCGGGGAGCTGTTTTTT. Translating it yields CSAPGTVNTGELFF.

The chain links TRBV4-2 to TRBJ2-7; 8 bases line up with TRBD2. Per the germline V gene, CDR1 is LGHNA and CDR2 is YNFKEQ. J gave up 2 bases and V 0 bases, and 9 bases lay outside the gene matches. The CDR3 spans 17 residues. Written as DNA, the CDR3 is TGTGCCAGCAGCCAAGATGGTACCGGGGGGGGAACCTACGAGCAGTACTTC. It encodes CASSQDGTGGGTYEQYF.

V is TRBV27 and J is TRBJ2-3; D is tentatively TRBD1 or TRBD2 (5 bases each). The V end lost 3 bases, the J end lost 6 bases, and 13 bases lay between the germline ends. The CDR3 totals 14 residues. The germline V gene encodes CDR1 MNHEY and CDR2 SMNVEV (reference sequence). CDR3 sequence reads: CASSFTRRGDTQYF. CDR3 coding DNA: TGTGCCAGCAGTTTCACTCGACGGGGCGATACGCAGTATTTT.

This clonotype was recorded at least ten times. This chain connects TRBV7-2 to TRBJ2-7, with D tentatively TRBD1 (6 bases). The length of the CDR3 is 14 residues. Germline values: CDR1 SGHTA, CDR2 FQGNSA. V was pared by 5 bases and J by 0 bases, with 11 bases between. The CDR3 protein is CASSGTKNSYEQYF. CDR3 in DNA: TGTGCCAGCAGCGGGACAAAAAACTCCTACGAGCAGTACTTC.